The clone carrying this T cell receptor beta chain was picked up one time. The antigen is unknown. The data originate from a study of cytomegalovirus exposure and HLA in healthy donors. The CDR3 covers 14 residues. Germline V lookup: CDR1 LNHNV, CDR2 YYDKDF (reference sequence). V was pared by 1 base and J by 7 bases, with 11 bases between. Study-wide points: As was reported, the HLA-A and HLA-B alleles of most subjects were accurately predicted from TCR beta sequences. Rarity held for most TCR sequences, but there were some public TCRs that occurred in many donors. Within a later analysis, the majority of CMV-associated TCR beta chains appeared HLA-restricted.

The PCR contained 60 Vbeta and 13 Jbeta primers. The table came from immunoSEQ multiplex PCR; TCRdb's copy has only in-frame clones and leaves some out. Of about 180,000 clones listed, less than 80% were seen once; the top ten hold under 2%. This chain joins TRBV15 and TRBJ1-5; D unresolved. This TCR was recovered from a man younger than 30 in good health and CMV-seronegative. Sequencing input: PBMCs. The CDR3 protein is CATSRVQEKQPQHF. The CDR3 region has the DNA TGTGCCACCAGCAGAGTTCAGGAAAAACAGCCCCAGCATTTT.